Listed here are 17 T cell receptor beta chains from one sample, sequenced in a study of identical twins. TCRdb passed the 5' RACE reads through MiXCR, listing each CDR3 protein once. The top ten clones hold around 3% of a sample with a few hundred thousand distinct CDR3 sequences, around a tenth of them seen once. This sample also belongs to another study, concerning yellow fever vaccine responses in identical twins.

The sequencing sample was made of PBMCs. These receptors originate from a woman between 18 and 30 years old in good health.

This clonotype was recorded at least ten times. This sequence joins TRBV5-1 and TRBJ2-2; 8 nucleotides agree with TRBD2. CDR3 length equals 15 residues. V lost 3 bases and J lost 5; bases outside the gene matches: 6. Looked up from germline, CDR1 is SGHRS and CDR2 is YFSETQ. This chain's CDR3 is CASSSTAGVTGELFF. CDR3 DNA: TGCGCCAGCAGCTCGACAGCGGGAGTAACCGGGGAGCTGTTTTTT.

This clonotype was seen more than once but under ten times. The chain joins TRBV6-1 to TRBJ2-7; D is possibly TRBD1 (5 bases). Germline V CDR1 and CDR2: MNHNS, SASEGT. Trimming pared 8 bases from V and 5 bases from J, leaving 19 bases between. The CDR3 spans 14 residues. CDR3 in DNA: TGTGCCAGCGGGCAGGTCCAGGGTTTGGACGAGCAGTACTTC. Its translation is CASGQVQGLDEQYF.

The chain employs TRBV3-1 and TRBJ2-1, with 7 bases fitting TRBD2. In germline, CDR1 is LGHDT, CDR2 YNNKEL (reference sequence). The CDR3 contains 18 residues. The CDR3 DNA sequence: TGTACCATCTGTTTTCCCAATAGTATGGGCGGGAGCCTCTATGAGCAGTTCTTC. Translated: CTICFPNSMGGSLYEQFF.

This clonotype was recorded at least ten times. The rearrangement joins TRBV12-3 or TRBV12-4 to TRBJ1-1; D is possibly TRBD1 (6 bases). V was cut by 3 bases and J by 1 base, with 15 bases left in between. The CDR3 is 16 amino acids. CDR3 sequence reads: CASSLGGAGKNTEAFF. The CDR3 coding sequence is TGTGCCAGCAGTTTGGGGGGGGCGGGTAAGAACACTGAAGCTTTCTTT.

This sequence joins TRBV7-2 and TRBJ2-3; 11 bases map to TRBD2. Trimming at V came to 4 bases and at J to 14 bases, leaving 17 bases not matched to a gene. Germline CDR1 SGHTA, CDR2 FQGNSA. The CDR3 runs 16 residues. CDR3: CASSSSKLAGDPRGYF. As DNA, the CDR3 is TGTGCCAGCAGCTCTTCAAAACTAGCGGGAGACCCCCGGGGGTATTTT.

This clonotype was counted only a few times. The CDR3 DNA sequence: TGTGCCAGCCCCCGGGGGCTTACCTACGAGCAGTACTTC. It encodes CASPRGLTYEQYF. The V and J genes are TRBV7-9 and TRBJ2-7, with D perhaps being TRBD1 or TRBD2 (6 bases each). Germline loops: CDR1 SEHNR, CDR2 FQNEAQ (reference sequence). V lost 8 bases and J lost 2, with 13 bases in between. This CDR3 region has 13 residues.

The chain combines TRBV20-1 with TRBJ1-6; D not resolved. The V and J ends lost 3 bases and 5 bases respectively, with 17 bases between them. The germline CDR1 and CDR2 sequences are DFQATT and SNEGSKA (reference sequence). CDR3 length equals 16 residues. DNA of the CDR3: TGCAGTGCTAGCGTCGCTGGGGTGGGAAATAATTCACCCCTCCACTTT. Amino acid sequence: CSASVAGVGNNSPLHF.

In this sample, this clonotype turned up many times. The chain recombines TRBV5-1 with TRBJ2-7, with a weak D call TRBD1 (6 bases). The CDR3 is made up of 12 amino acids. CDR1 and CDR2 (germline): SGHRS, YFSETQ. Trimming cost V 4 bases and J 6 bases, with 11 bases left between them. CDR3 loop: CASSPLQGEQYF. The CDR3, as DNA: TGCGCCAGCAGCCCACTACAGGGCGAGCAGTACTTC.

The chain combines TRBV7-2 with TRBJ2-1; D is perhaps TRBD2 (5 bases). V was clipped by 1 base and J by 5 bases, with 12 bases between them. Germline V gene lookup returns CDR1 SGHTA and CDR2 FQGNSA. CDR3 length: 15 residues. CDR3 region: CASSLGGSGNNEQFF. The CDR3 DNA is TGTGCCAGCAGCTTAGGTGGTTCCGGGAACAATGAGCAGTTCTTC.

The chain carries TRBV20-1 and TRBJ2-1, with D possibly being TRBD1 (7 bases). Trimming left V 0 bases short and J 9 bases short, with 18 bases between. Germline CDR1 is DFQATT and CDR2 is SNEGSKA (reference sequence). The CDR3 has 15 amino acids. The DNA of the CDR3 is TGCAGTGCTAGAGATAAGGAGGGGGCTGGGGGTGAGCAGTTCTTC. It codes for CSARDKEGAGGEQFF.

The V and J genes are TRBV12-3 or TRBV12-4 and TRBJ2-7, with TRBD2 matching over 14 bases. The CDR3 has 16 residues. Trimming removed 5 bases from V and 5 bases from J; junction bases left unmatched: 8. The CDR3 reads CASSALVGLAGDEQYF. DNA of the CDR3: TGTGCCAGCAGTGCCCTGGTGGGACTAGCGGGAGACGAGCAGTACTTC.

This clonotype occurred a few times. The genes are TRBV29-1 and TRBJ2-7; no clear D gene. V was shortened by 3 bases and J by 4 bases, with 7 bases between the two germline ends. CDR3 length equals 11 residues. CDR1 SQVTM and CDR2 ANQGSEA come from the germline V gene. CDR3 in DNA: TGCAGCGTTGAGACGCAGTACGAGCAGTACTTC. Translated: CSVETQYEQYF.

This rearrangement joins TRBV28 to TRBJ2-7, with 8 bases that match TRBD2. This CDR3 region has 15 residues. V trimming: 2 bases; J trimming: 6 bases; junction bases outside the gene matches: 9. Germline CDR1 MDHEN, CDR2 SYDVKM. CDR3 DNA sequence: TGTGCCAGCAGTTTAGGATTTTACGCGGGAGGCGAGCAGTACTTC. Protein product: CASSLGFYAGGEQYF.

This clonotype has a handful of counts. The V gene is TRBV6-4, the J gene TRBJ2-3, with TRBD2 matching over 11 bases. This CDR3 is 16 amino acids long. Per the germline V gene, CDR1 is MRHNA and CDR2 is SNTAGT. Trimming removed 0 bases from V and 4 bases from J; junction bases left unmatched: 3. CDR3 residues: CASSDSSGGAPDTQYF. DNA for the CDR3: TGTGCCAGCAGTGACTCTAGCGGGGGGGCCCCAGATACGCAGTATTTT.

A few counts support this clonotype. The chain is built from TRBV6-5 and TRBJ2-3, with D uncertain. This CDR3 is built from 15 residues. V lost 2 bases, J lost 2 bases, and 11 bases lay in between. Germline V gene data show CDR1 as MNHEY and CDR2 as SVGAGI. CDR3 bases: TGTGCCAGCAGTTACCGATCAGCTACCACAGATACGCAGTATTTT. Translation: CASSYRSATTDTQYF.

This clonotype was counted ten times or more. The chain links TRBV2 to TRBJ2-1; a weak D match, TRBD1 (5 bases). The V gene lost 7 bases and the J gene lost 4 bases, with 20 bases spanning the gap. This CDR3 has 16 residues. Looked up from germline, CDR1 is SNHLY and CDR2 is FYNNEI. As DNA, the CDR3 is TGTGCCAGCATCGGTGTGGAGACAGCAAATTACAATGAGCAGTTCTTC. Translation: CASIGVETANYNEQFF.

J is TRBJ2-3 and V is TRBV4-1, with D possibly being TRBD1 or TRBD2 (6 bases each). The V gene's germline CDR1 is MGHRA and CDR2 YSYEKL. The length of the CDR3 is 24 residues. Trimming removed 0 bases from V and 3 bases from J, with 37 bases in between. The CDR3: CASSQDPARVASRGRTIPTDTQYF. The CDR3 DNA reads as TGCGCCAGCAGCCAAGATCCGGCCAGGGTCGCGAGCCGGGGGCGGACTATTCCAACAGATACGCAGTATTTT.